This entry lists 5 T cell receptor beta chains sequenced from one sample in a study of identical twins. Via MiXCR, TCRdb re-called the 5' RACE reads, giving one row per CDR3 protein. This table has approximately 190,000 distinct CDR3 sequences, around a sixth appearing once. These data were likewise used in another study, on T cells expressing NK-cell markers.

The sequencing sample was made of CD8+ T cells sorted from blood. The receptors were sampled from a woman under 30 in good health.

The J gene is TRBJ2-1, the V gene TRBV5-1; D tentatively reads TRBD1 or TRBD2 (6 bases each). Trimming cost V 6 bases and J 4 bases, with 17 bases left between them. This CDR3 is 15 amino acids long. The germline CDR1 and CDR2 sequences are SGHRS and YFSETQ. CDR3 residues: CASTESGGHYNEQFF. CDR3 nucleotide sequence: TGCGCCAGCACAGAATCCGGGGGACATTACAATGAGCAGTTCTTC.

In its sample, this clonotype was seen a few times. The chain links TRBV7-2 to TRBJ2-5; TRBD2 matches 7 bases. Germline assignment: CDR1 SGHTA and CDR2 FQGNSA. The CDR3 has 15 residues. V shed 6 bases and J 5 bases; nucleotides not matched to a gene: 12. The CDR3 DNA follows: TGTGCCAGCAGGGGGGGGGACTACCACGTGGAGACCCAGTACTTC. Translated, it gives CASRGGDYHVETQYF.

This rearrangement joins TRBV27 to TRBJ2-3, with D unresolved. Trimming left V 7 bases short and J 0 bases short, with 17 bases between. Germline V gives CDR1 MNHEY, CDR2 SMNVEV (reference sequence). The CDR3 sequence is 16 residues long. In nucleotides, the CDR3 is TGTGCCAGCACCACCCGAGTGGGGAAAAGCACAGATACGCAGTATTTT. This codes for CASTTRVGKSTDTQYF.

J is TRBJ2-2 and V is TRBV27, with TRBD2 matching 9 bases. Germline V lookup: CDR1 MNHEY, CDR2 SMNVEV (reference sequence). CDR3 length: 14 residues. V was pared by 10 bases and J by 7 bases, with 10 bases of the junction left unmatched. CDR3 amino acids: CATGREGPVGELFF. CDR3 bases: TGTGCCACCGGGCGGGAGGGCCCCGTCGGGGAGCTGTTTTTT.

The J gene is TRBJ2-7, the V gene TRBV20-1; 9 bases are a match to TRBD2. Germline CDR1 DFQATT, CDR2 SNEGSKA (reference sequence). Germline trimming cut 1 base from V and 4 bases from J; bases unmatched to any gene: 8. This CDR3 has 15 amino acids. In DNA, the CDR3 is TGCAGTGCTAGAGCTACGACTAGCGGTAAATACGAGCAGTACTTC. Residues: CSARATTSGKYEQYF.